The source of this TCR beta chain is a study of T-cell reconstitution after alpha-beta-depleted transplantation in children. Germline CDR1 and CDR2: SGHDN and FVKESK. V dropped 3 bases and J dropped 9 bases, with 6 bases sitting between them. This CDR3 is 11 amino acids long. Unique molecular identifiers were built into the TCRbeta library. TCRdb called the PCR reads again in MiXCR, with one record for every CDR3 protein. The sample includes some 300,000 distinct CDR3 sequences, 10% of them seen just once. The TCR was taken from a human donor who donated a stem cell graft to a child with acute lymphoblastic leukemia. The sequenced sample was PBMCs from the stem cell graft donor, obtained from the stem cell graft. V gene TRBV14 combines with J gene TRBJ2-1; D is ambiguous. CDR3 amino acids: CASSQITEQFF. CDR3 nucleotide sequence: TGTGCCAGCAGCCAGATTACTGAGCAGTTCTTC. The full variable domain, with the rest looked up from reference TRBV14 and TRBJ2-1, is EAGVTQFPSHSVIEKGQTVTLRCDPISGHDNLYWYRRVMGKEIKFLLHFVKESKQDESGMPNNRFLAERTGGTYSTLKVQPAELEDSGVYFCASSQITEQFFGPGTRLTVL.